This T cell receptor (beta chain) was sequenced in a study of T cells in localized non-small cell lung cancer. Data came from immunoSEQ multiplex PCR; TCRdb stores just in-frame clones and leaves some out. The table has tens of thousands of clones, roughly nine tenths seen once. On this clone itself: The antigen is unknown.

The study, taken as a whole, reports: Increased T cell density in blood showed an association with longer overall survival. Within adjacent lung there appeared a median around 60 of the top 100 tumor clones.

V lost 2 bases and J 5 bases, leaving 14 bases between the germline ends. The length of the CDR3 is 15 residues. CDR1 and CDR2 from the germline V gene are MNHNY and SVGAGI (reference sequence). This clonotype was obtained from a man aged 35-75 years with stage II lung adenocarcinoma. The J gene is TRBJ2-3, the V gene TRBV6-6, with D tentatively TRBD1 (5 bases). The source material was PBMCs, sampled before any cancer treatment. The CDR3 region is CASSYEPGKQDTQYF. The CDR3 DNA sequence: TGTGCCAGCAGTTACGAACCAGGGAAACAAGATACGCAGTATTTT.